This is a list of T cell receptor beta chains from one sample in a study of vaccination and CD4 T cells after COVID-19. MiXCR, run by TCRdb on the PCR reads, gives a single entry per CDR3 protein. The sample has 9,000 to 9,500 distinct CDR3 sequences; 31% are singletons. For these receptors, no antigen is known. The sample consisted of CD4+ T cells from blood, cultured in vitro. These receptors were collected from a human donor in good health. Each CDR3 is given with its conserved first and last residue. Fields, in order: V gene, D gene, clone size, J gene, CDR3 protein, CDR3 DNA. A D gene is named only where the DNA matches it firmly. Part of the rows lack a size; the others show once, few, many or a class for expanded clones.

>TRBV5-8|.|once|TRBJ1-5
CASTARVGGGGQPQHF
TGTGCCAGCACCGCGCGGGTAGGGGGGGGAGGACAGCCCCAGCATTTT
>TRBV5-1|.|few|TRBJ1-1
CASWENSEAFF
TGCGCCAGCTGGGAAAACTCTGAAGCTTTCTTT
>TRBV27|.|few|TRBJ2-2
CASNRVGSNTGELFF
TGTGCCAGCAACAGGGTTGGTTCGAACACCGGGGAGCTGTTTTTT
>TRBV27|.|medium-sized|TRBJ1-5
CASGPVNQPQHF
TGTGCCAGCGGGCCAGTCAATCAGCCCCAGCATTTT
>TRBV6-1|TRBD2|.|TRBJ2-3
CASSRLAGGRGKADTQYF
TGTGCCAGCAGTCGGCTAGCGGGGGGGCGAGGAAAGGCAGATACGCAGTATTTT
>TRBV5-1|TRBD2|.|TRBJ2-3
CASGRTSGVGTDTQYF
TGCGCCAGCGGCCGGACTAGCGGGGTCGGCACAGATACGCAGTATTTT
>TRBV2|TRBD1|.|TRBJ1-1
CASRKTGVTEAFF
TGTGCCAGCCGTAAGACAGGGGTCACTGAAGCTTTCTTT
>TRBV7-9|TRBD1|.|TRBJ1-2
CASSSADRGPYGYTF
TGTGCCAGCAGCTCAGCGGACAGGGGCCCCTATGGCTACACCTTC
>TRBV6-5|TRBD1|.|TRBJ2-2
CASTYAGQVGTGELFF
TGTGCCAGCACTTACGCGGGACAGGTTGGCACCGGGGAGCTGTTTTTT
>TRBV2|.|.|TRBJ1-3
CASRDRFGGINTIYF
TGTGCCAGCAGGGACCGTTTCGGGGGAATTAACACCATATATTTT
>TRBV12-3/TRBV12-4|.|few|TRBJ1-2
CASSPGTKGSGYTF
TGTGCCAGCAGCCCAGGGACAAAAGGGAGTGGCTACACCTTC
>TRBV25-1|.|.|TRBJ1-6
CASSEYEAVFGSPLHF
TGTGCCAGCAGTGAATATGAGGCCGTTTTTGGTTCACCCCTCCACTTT
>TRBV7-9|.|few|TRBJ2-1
CASSLLSDREQFF
TGTGCCAGCAGCCTCCTCTCGGACCGCGAGCAGTTCTTC
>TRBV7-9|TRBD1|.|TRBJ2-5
CASSTRQGASETQYF
TGTGCCAGCAGCACCCGACAGGGGGCATCGGAGACCCAGTACTTC